This TCR beta chain was observed in a study of T cells after yellow fever vaccination. Whole-study findings and limits: The secondary response peaked faster, at day 5 versus 15, but was weaker. The study re-detected most primary-vaccination clones after the booster (nearly 97% CD4, around 89% CD8).

5'RACE template switching generated TCR cDNA, adding a universal primer site and UMIs. One entry per CDR3 protein, called by TCRdb with MiXCR from the 5' RACE reads. The sample holds about 330,000 distinct CDR3 sequences, over 4% seen once. This clonotype was detected a few times. Its antigen is still unknown. Germline V CDR1 and CDR2: MGHRA, YSYEKL. This CDR3 contains 15 residues. Germline trimming cut 4 bases from V and 5 bases from J; bases unmatched to any gene: 8. Here the sequenced sample was PBMCs, taken 5 days after the yellow fever booster vaccination. The chain combines TRBV4-1 with TRBJ2-1; 7 bases match TRBD1. This TCR came from a man aged 18 to 30 who received the YFV17D yellow fever vaccine. In DNA, the CDR3 is TGCGCCAGCAGCCGACCGACAGGGCGCCACAATGAGCAGTTCTTC. This translates into CASSRPTGRHNEQFF.